This T cell receptor (beta chain) is from a study of vaccination effects on CD4 cells after COVID-19. The CDR3 totals 13 residues. Germline values: CDR1 KGHSH, CDR2 LQKENI. The V end was cut by 5 bases, the J end by 2 bases, with 9 bases between. In the ViraFEST assay, antigen-specific CD4+ clonotypes were identified by expansion after peptide-pool stimulation. The culture ran for 10 days before CD4+ T cells were isolated. Among the vaccine recipients, none had a prior SARS-CoV-2 infection, and nucleocapsid antibodies were negative. With respect to this clone: Its target is unknown.

The data were produced by immunoSEQ multiplex PCR, yet TCRdb's version contains in-frame clones alone and is incomplete. The sample has around 60,000 clones, around 69% seen once. The chain is built from TRBV18 and TRBJ1-1, with D unclear. The TCR originated in a human donor who received a COVID-19 vaccine. The sequenced sample was CD4+ T cells from PBMCs cultured with HCoV-NL63 spike peptides, obtained before COVID-19 vaccination. CDR3 DNA: TGTGCCAGCTCAACGGGCCTCAACACTGAAGCTTTCTTT. It codes for CASSTGLNTEAFF.